Each of the 10 T cell receptor beta chains below was sequenced from the same sample in a study of OX40 agonist ivuxolimab in advanced cancers. Repertoires were generated with immunoSEQ multiplex PCR, while TCRdb's copy carries only in-frame clones and drops some. Of tens of thousands of clones in the sample, roughly 94% were seen once. Sequences were derived from CD4+ or CD8+ T cells sorted from blood, sampled in a trial of the OX40 agonist ivuxolimab. The receptor set was obtained from an adult with an advanced solid tumor such as melanoma, head and neck, liver or kidney cancer.

The chain recombines TRBV2 with TRBJ2-7; the D gene could be TRBD1 or TRBD2 (5 bases each). Germline loops: CDR1 SNHLY, CDR2 FYNNEI. The CDR3 is made up of 14 amino acids. V was clipped by 7 bases and J by 2 bases, with 15 bases between them. CDR3 in amino acids: CASTSRDRPYEQYF. The CDR3 DNA sequence: TGTGCCAGCACTTCCCGGGACCGACCCTACGAGCAGTACTTC.

The chain couples TRBV5-6 to TRBJ2-5; no reliable D call. CDR3 length equals 14 residues. The germline CDR1 and CDR2 sequences are SGHDT and YYEEEE. The V end lost 0 bases, the J end lost 8 bases, and 14 bases lay between the germline ends. This CDR3 reads CASSLAVASSTQYF. The CDR3 nucleotides are TGTGCCAGCAGCTTGGCGGTAGCTAGTTCAACCCAGTACTTC.

This chain links TRBV13 with TRBJ2-7; D gene ambiguous. The CDR3 runs 15 residues. The V end was cut by 5 bases, the J end by 2 bases, with 16 bases between. Looked up from germline, CDR1 is PRHDT and CDR2 is FYEKMQ (reference sequence). DNA for the CDR3: TGTGCCAGCAGCACCGAGGCAGGTGGTCCCTACGAGCAGTACTTC. Encoded protein: CASSTEAGGPYEQYF.

The chain couples TRBV9 to TRBJ2-5; D perhaps matches TRBD2 (6 bases). CDR3 length: 15 amino acids. CDR1 and CDR2 from the germline V gene are SGDLS and YYNGEE. Trimming removed 3 bases from V and 3 bases from J, with 15 bases in between. The DNA of the CDR3 is TGTGCCAGCAGCGCCTTCGGGGGTTGGGAAGAGACCCAGTACTTC. Translation gives CASSAFGGWEETQYF.

The gene calls are TRBV6-5 and TRBJ1-1, with D uncertain. Trimming stripped 0 bases from V and 1 base from J, with 3 bases between. CDR1 is MNHEY, CDR2 SVGAGI, per germline. CDR3 size: 13 residues. The CDR3 DNA reads TGTGCCAGCAGTTACTCACGGAACACTGAAGCTTTCTTT. It codes for CASSYSRNTEAFF.

The chain has TRBV9 and TRBJ1-5; D is unresolved. This CDR3 is built from 13 residues. CDR1 and CDR2 (germline): SGDLS, YYNGEE. Trimming pared 3 bases from V and 0 bases from J, leaving 4 bases between. The CDR3 region is CASSEASNQPQHF. The CDR3 DNA is TGTGCCAGCAGCGAAGCTAGCAATCAGCCCCAGCATTTT.

The count of this clone is one. The rearrangement uses TRBV5-4 and TRBJ2-5, with 9 bases matching TRBD1. V was pared by 7 bases and J by 5 bases, with 6 bases of the junction left unmatched. Germline lookup yields CDR1 SGHNT and CDR2 YYREEE (reference sequence). CDR3 length: 13 residues. In DNA form, the CDR3 reads TGTGCCAGCGGTGACAGGGGGTCGGAGACCCAGTACTTC. Its protein product is CASGDRGSETQYF.

This chain's CDR3 is CASSLGLLAGVKDTQYF. Here the CDR3 DNA reads TGTGCCAGCAGCTTAGGCCTCTTAGCGGGAGTCAAAGATACGCAGTATTTT. The gene calls are TRBV13 and TRBJ2-3; 9 positions agree with TRBD2. The trim removed 0 bases at V and 5 bases at J, leaving 9 bases unmatched. Per the germline V gene, CDR1 is PRHDT and CDR2 is FYEKMQ (reference sequence). This CDR3 contains 17 residues.

The CDR3 spells CASSLNVQETQYF. Written as DNA, the CDR3 is TGTGCCAGCAGCTTAAACGTACAAGAGACCCAGTACTTC. The chain has TRBV7-3 and TRBJ2-5; no definite D call. V shed 1 base and J shed 2 bases, with 5 bases lying between them. From germline, CDR1 is SGHTA and CDR2 FQGTGA. CDR3 size: 13 residues.

The chain links TRBV30 to TRBJ2-1; maybe TRBD1 (6 bases). Trimming took 0 bases from V and 0 from J, leaving 9 bases between them. This CDR3 region has 15 residues. Per germline, CDR1 GTSNPN and CDR2 SVGIG (reference sequence). CDR3 nucleotides: TGTGCCTGGAGTGTGGGGGCGGGCTCCTACAATGAGCAGTTCTTC. It is translated as CAWSVGAGSYNEQFF. Full variable domain (rest looked up from reference TRBV30 and TRBJ2-1): SQTIHQWPATLVQPVGSPLSLECTVEGTSNPNLYWYRQAAGRGLQLLFYSVGIGQISSEVPQNLSASRPQDRQFILSSKKLLLSDSGFYLCAWSVGAGSYNEQFFGPGTRLTVL.